A selection of T cell receptor beta chains follows, all from one sample in a study of OX40 agonist ivuxolimab in advanced cancers. The table came from immunoSEQ multiplex PCR; TCRdb's copy has only in-frame clones and leaves some out. The table includes 69,000 or so clones, approximately 87% detected once. The specimen was CD4+ or CD8+ T cells sorted from blood, collected in a trial of the OX40 agonist ivuxolimab. The receptors were gathered from an adult with an advanced solid tumor such as melanoma, head and neck, liver or kidney cancer. Both conserved end residues are part of each CDR3. Each record gives: V gene, CDR3 length, J gene, clone size, D gene, CDR3 DNA, CDR3 protein. D genes are given only for firm matches. Where a row states a size, it is once, few, many or the class of an expanded clone; other rows omit it.

V: TRBV28; length: 13; J: TRBJ1-2; size: -; D: -; DNA: TGTGCCAGCAGCCCCCCTGACAGAGTAGGCTACACCTTC; CDR3: CASSPPDRVGYTF
V: TRBV7-2; length: 14; J: TRBJ2-7; size: -; D: TRBD2; DNA: TGTGCCAGCAGCTTAGCGGGAGGGCTAAGTGAGCAGTACTTC; CDR3: CASSLAGGLSEQYF
V: TRBV21-1; length: 18; J: TRBJ2-2; size: -; D: -; DNA: TGTGCCAGCAGCATAAAATTCTCCGGGACAGAGAACACCGGGGAGCTGTTTTTT; CDR3: CASSIKFSGTENTGELFF
V: TRBV10-3; length: 14; J: TRBJ1-1; size: -; D: -; DNA: TGTGCCATCAGTGAGGGGGGATGGACCCCTGAAGCTTTCTTT; CDR3: CAISEGGWTPEAFF
V: TRBV7-3; length: 12; J: TRBJ2-7; size: -; D: -; DNA: TGTGCCAGCAGCTTTAAGTCGGGAGAGCAGTACTTC; CDR3: CASSFKSGEQYF
V: TRBV30; length: 14; J: TRBJ1-6; size: -; D: -; DNA: TGTGCCTGTAGGCGGCTATCCTATAATTCACCCCTCCACTTT; CDR3: CACRRLSYNSPLHF
V: TRBV5-6; length: 12; J: TRBJ2-5; size: -; D: -; DNA: TGTGCCAGCAGCTTGTCATCAGAGACCCAGTACTTC; CDR3: CASSLSSETQYF
V: TRBV7-2; length: 14; J: TRBJ2-3; size: -; D: -; DNA: TGTGCCAGCAGCTTAGCGCGAGGGGGGGATACGCAGTATTTT; CDR3: CASSLARGGDTQYF
V: TRBV7-7; length: 14; J: TRBJ2-3; size: -; D: -; DNA: TGTGCTAGCAGCTTCTTGGGGAGTGTAGATACGCAGTATTTT; CDR3: CASSFLGSVDTQYF
V: TRBV6-5; length: 12; J: TRBJ2-7; size: -; D: TRBD2; DNA: TGTGCCAGCAGTCTAGCGGGATACGAGCAGTACTTC; CDR3: CASSLAGYEQYF
V: TRBV6-5; length: 13; J: TRBJ2-7; size: -; D: -; DNA: TGTGCCAGCAGTTACTCCGGACAGTACGAGCAGTACTTC; CDR3: CASSYSGQYEQYF
V: TRBV18; length: 14; J: TRBJ2-2; size: -; D: -; DNA: TGTGCCAGCTCATGGGTGCGTGACACCGGGGAGCTGTTTTTT; CDR3: CASSWVRDTGELFF
V: TRBV7-6; length: 19; J: TRBJ1-1; size: few; D: -; DNA: TGTGCCAGCAGCTTAGGAACTTCGGGGGGGTTTGGTCTGAACACTGAAGCTTTCTTT; CDR3: CASSLGTSGGFGLNTEAFF
V: TRBV6-5; length: 13; J: TRBJ1-2; size: few; D: -; DNA: TGTGCCAGCAGTTACTCAGCCGTCTATGGCTACACCTTC; CDR3: CASSYSAVYGYTF
V: TRBV18; length: 16; J: TRBJ2-7; size: -; D: TRBD1; DNA: TGTGCCAGCTCACCGAACCGACAGGGGGCGGCCTACGAGCAGTACTTC; CDR3: CASSPNRQGAAYEQYF
V: TRBV2; length: 11; J: TRBJ2-7; size: large; D: -; DNA: TGTGCCAGCAGTTTAGCAGGGGAGCAGTACTTC; CDR3: CASSLAGEQYF
V: TRBV13; length: 13; J: TRBJ2-3; size: -; D: TRBD1; DNA: TGTGCCAGCAGCTCCGGACAGGTCGATACGCAGTATTTT; CDR3: CASSSGQVDTQYF
V: TRBV27; length: 15; J: TRBJ1-6; size: few; D: -; DNA: TGTGCCAGCAGTTTGGCGTGGGGCCTTAATTCACCCCTCCACTTT; CDR3: CASSLAWGLNSPLHF
V: TRBV28; length: 15; J: TRBJ1-2; size: -; D: -; DNA: TGTGCCAGCAGTAAACGGGACTCCCATTTTCGGGGCTACACCTTC; CDR3: CASSKRDSHFRGYTF
V: TRBV14; length: 18; J: TRBJ2-7; size: -; D: TRBD2; DNA: TGTGCCAGCAGCCAAGAGCAAAGGACTAGCGGGAGTCCCCACGAGCAGTACTTC; CDR3: CASSQEQRTSGSPHEQYF
V: TRBV30; length: 10; J: TRBJ1-3; size: -; D: -; DNA: TGTGCCTGGGGGATCTCCCCCATATATTTT; CDR3: CAWGISPIYF
V: TRBV6-6; length: 13; J: TRBJ2-7; size: -; D: TRBD2; DNA: TGTGCCAGCAGTTATCTAGCGGACTACGAGCAGTACTTC; CDR3: CASSYLADYEQYF
V: TRBV4-3; length: 14; J: TRBJ2-7; size: -; D: -; DNA: TGCGCCAGCAGTCAAGAAGTTTGGAGGGACGAGCAGTACTTC; CDR3: CASSQEVWRDEQYF
V: TRBV6-6; length: 15; J: TRBJ2-1; size: once; D: -; DNA: TGTGCCAGCAGCCCCGGGACTCGCAGATACAATGAGCAGTTCTTC; CDR3: CASSPGTRRYNEQFF